This TCR beta chain was documented in a study of cytomegalovirus exposure and HLA in healthy donors. Sequencing used immunoSEQ multiplex PCR; TCRdb keeps in-frame clones, though not all of them. The top ten clones hold 2.5% to 3% of a sample with around 200,000 clones, about 80% of them seen once. CDR3 length: 14 amino acids. J was trimmed by 3 bases and V by 5 bases; bases with no gene match: 4. Germline values: CDR1 SGHTA, CDR2 FQGNSA. The receptor comes from a woman aged 18-30 years in good health and CMV-seropositive. The sample was PBMCs. V is TRBV7-2 and J is TRBJ2-1, with 7 bases identical to TRBD1. The CDR3 here is CASSDWDSYNEQFF. CDR3 sequence (DNA): TGTGCCAGCAGCGACTGGGACAGCTACAATGAGCAGTTCTTC.